This TCR beta chain appears in the sequencing data of a study of chemoradiotherapy in HPV16-positive cancers. Overall study: Candidate HPV-specific T-cell clones and common TCR motifs came from functional assays in two HPV16-positive patients. Overall study results and limits: HPV-responsive T-cell expansion during chemoradiotherapy was linked to improved recurrence-free survival in HPV16-positive patients.

The CDR3 is made up of 15 amino acids. Germline values: CDR1 MNHNY, CDR2 SVGAGI (reference sequence). V shed 2 bases and J shed 9 bases, with 17 bases lying between them. Generated by immunoSEQ multiplex PCR, the TCRdb table keeps only in-frame clones and is missing some. Seen here are approximately 35,000 clones, over 75% observed once, and the top ten hold 3.8%. On this clone: Its antigen remains unidentified.

Repeated repertoire sampling spanned the course of chemoradiotherapy. This chain uses TRBV6-6 with TRBJ2-1; D may be TRBD2 (6 bases). The sequence derives from a human donor with HPV-associated anogenital cancer. This sample comprised blood, obtained from a patient who underwent chemoradiotherapy. For the CDR3, the DNA is TGTGCCAGCAGTTACCTCGGAGGGCGGGGCGGTGAGCAGTTCTTC. Protein product: CASSYLGGRGGEQFF.